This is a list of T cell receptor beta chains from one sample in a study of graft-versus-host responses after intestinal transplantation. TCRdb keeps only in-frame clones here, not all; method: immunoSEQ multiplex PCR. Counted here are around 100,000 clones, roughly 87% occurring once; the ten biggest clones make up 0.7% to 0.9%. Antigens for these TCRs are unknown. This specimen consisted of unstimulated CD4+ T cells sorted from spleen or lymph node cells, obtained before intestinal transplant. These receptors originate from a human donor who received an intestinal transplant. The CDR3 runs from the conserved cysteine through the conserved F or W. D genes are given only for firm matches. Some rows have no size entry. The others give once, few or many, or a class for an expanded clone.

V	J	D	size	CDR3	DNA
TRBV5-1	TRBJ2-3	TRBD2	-	CASSLRGLADTDTQYF	TGCGCCAGCAGCTTGCGGGGACTAGCGGACACAGATACGCAGTATTTT
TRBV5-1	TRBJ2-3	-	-	CASSSSVSSTDTQYF	TGCGCCAGCAGCTCTAGCGTATCTAGCACAGATACGCAGTATTTT
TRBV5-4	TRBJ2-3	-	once	CASSLDPQGQDTQYF	TGTGCCAGCAGCTTGGATCCCCAGGGACAAGATACGCAGTATTTT
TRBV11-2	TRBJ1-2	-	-	CASSLPQARYGYTF	TGTGCCAGCAGCTTACCCCAGGCCCGCTATGGCTACACCTTC
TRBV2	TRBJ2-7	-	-	CASSAGLRYEQYF	TGTGCCAGCAGTGCTGGGCTGCGCTACGAGCAGTACTTC
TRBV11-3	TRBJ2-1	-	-	CASSPSYGAGANNEQFF	TGTGCCAGCAGCCCCAGTTACGGTGCGGGGGCCAACAATGAGCAGTTCTTC
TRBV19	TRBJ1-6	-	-	CASSIQNNSPLHF	TGTGCCAGTAGTATACAAAATAATTCACCCCTCCACTTT
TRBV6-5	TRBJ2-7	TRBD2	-	CASSRDYRSYEQYF	TGTGCCAGCAGCCGGGACTACCGCTCCTACGAGCAGTACTTC
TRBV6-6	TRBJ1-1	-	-	CASSPENTEAFF	TGTGCCAGCAGTCCCGAGAACACTGAAGCTTTCTTT
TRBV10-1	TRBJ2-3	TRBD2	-	CASSGLAGITDTQYF	TGCGCCAGCAGTGGACTAGCGGGGATCACAGATACGCAGTATTTT
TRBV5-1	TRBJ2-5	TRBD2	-	CASSVTSAPEETQYF	TGCGCCAGCAGCGTAACTAGCGCCCCGGAAGAGACCCAGTACTTC
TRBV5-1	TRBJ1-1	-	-	CASSLARGSTEAFF	TGCGCCAGCAGCTTGGCAAGGGGGAGCACTGAAGCTTTCTTT
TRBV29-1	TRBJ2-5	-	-	CSVHKGRETQYF	TGCAGCGTTCACAAAGGTCGAGAGACCCAGTACTTC
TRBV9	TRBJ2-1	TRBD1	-	CASSVAGQGDNEQFF	TGTGCCAGCAGCGTAGCGGGACAGGGGGACAATGAGCAGTTCTTC
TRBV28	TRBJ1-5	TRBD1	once	CASSSGQGGNQPQHF	TGTGCCAGCAGCTCTGGACAGGGGGGCAATCAGCCCCAGCATTTT
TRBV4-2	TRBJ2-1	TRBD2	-	CASSQDLTSHNEQFF	TGTGCCAGCAGCCAAGATCTGACTAGCCACAATGAGCAGTTCTTC
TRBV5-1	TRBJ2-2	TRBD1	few	CASSLAETGYTGELFF	TGCGCCAGCAGCTTGGCCGAGACAGGGTACACCGGGGAGCTGTTTTTT
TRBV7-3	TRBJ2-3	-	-	CASSGGGGTDTQYF	TGTGCCAGCTCCGGAGGGGGGGGCACAGATACGCAGTATTTT
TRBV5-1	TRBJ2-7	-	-	CASSTHYEQYF	TGCGCCAGCAGCACGCACTACGAGCAGTACTTC
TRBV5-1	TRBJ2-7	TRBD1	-	CASSLGDRGWEQYF	TGCGCCAGCAGCTTAGGGGACAGGGGTTGGGAGCAGTACTTC
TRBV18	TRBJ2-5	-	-	CASSPNYRRQETQYF	TGTGCCAGCTCACCCAATTACAGGAGACAAGAGACCCAGTACTTC
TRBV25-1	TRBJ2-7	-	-	CASSEGGTRYSYEQYF	TGTGCCAGCAGTGAAGGGGGCACACGATACTCCTACGAGCAGTACTTC
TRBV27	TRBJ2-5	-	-	CASSFWGRETQYF	TGTGCCAGCAGCTTCTGGGGGCGGGAGACCCAGTACTTC
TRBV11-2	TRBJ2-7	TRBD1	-	CASVRQGAGEQYF	TGTGCCAGCGTGAGACAGGGGGCAGGCGAGCAGTACTTC
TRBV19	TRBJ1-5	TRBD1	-	CASSTATGLGSQPQHF	TGTGCCAGTAGTACCGCGACAGGGCTTGGCAGTCAGCCCCAGCATTTT
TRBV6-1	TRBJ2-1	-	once	CASSGPGVYNEQFF	TGTGCCAGCAGTGGGCCAGGGGTCTACAATGAGCAGTTCTTC
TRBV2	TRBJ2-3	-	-	CASSGLLNTDTQYF	TGTGCCAGCAGTGGACTTCTTAACACAGATACGCAGTATTTT
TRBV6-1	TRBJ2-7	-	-	CASTRVVRDEQYF	TGTGCCAGCACCAGAGTCGTTAGGGACGAGCAGTACTTC